The 4 T cell receptor beta chains in this list originate from one sample, sequenced in a study of blood T cell repertoires in COVID-19. Generated by immunoSEQ multiplex PCR, the TCRdb table keeps only in-frame clones and is missing some. Of 330,000 or so clones in the sample, about 87% were seen once. Sequenced: peripheral blood. All receptors come from a man younger than 40 with COVID-19, enrolled during active disease.

The DNA for the CDR3 is TGTGCCAGCAGCTTAGAACTAGCGGGATACAATGAGCAGTTCTTC. As protein: CASSLELAGYNEQFF. The rearrangement links TRBV11-3 to TRBJ2-1, with TRBD2 matching 10 bases. Germline-derived CDR1 and CDR2 are SGHNT and YENEEA. This CDR3 has 15 residues. V trimming: 0 bases; J trimming: 4 bases; junction bases outside the gene matches: 0.

The V and J genes are TRBV2 and TRBJ1-1; 7 bases map to TRBD1. Trimming removed 7 bases from V and 4 bases from J; junction bases left unmatched: 6. This CDR3 region has 13 residues. Germline loops: CDR1 SNHLY, CDR2 FYNNEI. This chain's CDR3 is CASTAGGITEAFF. DNA of the CDR3: TGTGCCAGCACCGCAGGGGGGATCACTGAAGCTTTCTTT.

The rearrangement joins TRBV18 to TRBJ2-7, with D maybe TRBD2 (7 bases). The germline V gene encodes CDR1 KGHSH and CDR2 LQKENI. CDR3 length equals 14 residues. V lost 3 bases, J lost 3 bases, and 12 bases lay in between. The CDR3 protein is CASSPGGAIYEQYF. CDR3 DNA sequence: TGTGCCAGCTCACCGGGGGGGGCGATCTACGAGCAGTACTTC.

The rearrangement links TRBV19 to TRBJ2-1, with 9 positions matching TRBD1. Germline CDR1 and CDR2: LNHDA and SQIVND (reference sequence). This CDR3 comprises 13 residues. Here the CDR3 reads CAIGTGSNNEQFF. The CDR3 nucleotides are TGTGCGATCGGGACAGGGAGTAACAATGAGCAGTTCTTC. Full variable domain (remainder filled in from reference TRBV19 and TRBJ2-1): DGGITQSPKYLFRKEGQNVTLSCEQNLNHDAMYWYRQDPGQGLRLIYYSQIVNDFQKGDIAEGYSVSREKKESFPLTVTSAQKNPTAFYLCAIGTGSNNEQFFGPGTRLTVL.